A single sample is the source of the 9 T cell receptor beta chains below, sequenced in a study of blood T cells in healthy people across ages. Sample-barcoded 5' priming and a J-beta primer mix drove a second PCR of roughly 7 to 11 cycles. TCRdb recomputed calls from the 5' RACE reads with MiXCR, one row per CDR3 protein. Counted here are approximately 1.5 million distinct CDR3 sequences, approximately 32% occurring once; the ten biggest clones make up about 11%. The sequenced sample consisted of blood. Receptors were obtained from a woman aged 25 to 39 in good health.

This clonotype was counted a few times. The chain combines TRBV3-1 with TRBJ2-7; D ambiguous. This CDR3 contains 13 residues. Germline lookup yields CDR1 LGHDT and CDR2 YNNKEL (reference sequence). The V end lost 5 bases, the J end lost 1 base, and 9 bases lay between the germline ends. DNA for the CDR3: TGTGCCAGCAGCTATATCAAGTCCTACGAGCAGTACTTC. Protein product: CASSYIKSYEQYF.

A note on this clonotype: Germline is not matched at one junction end, which may reflect a read error. The chain is built from TRBV3-1 and TRBJ2-6, with D possibly TRBD1 on 5 matching bases. The CDR3 contains 17 residues. Germline V CDR1 and CDR2: LGHDT, YNNKEL (reference sequence). The CDR3 nucleotides read TGTGCCAGCAGCTTTAGGGTTTTATCGGATGGGGCCAACGTCTTGACTTTC. It encodes CASSFRVLSDGANVLTF. The full variable domain, its missing parts supplied by reference TRBV3-1 and TRBJ2-6, is DTAVSQTPKYLVTQMGNDKSIKCEQNLGHDTMYWYKQDSKKFLKIMFSYNNKELIINETVPNRFSPKSPDKAHLNLHINSLELGDSAVYFCASSFRVLSDGANVLTFGAGSRLTVL.

The chain has TRBV28 and TRBJ2-5; 7 nucleotides line up with TRBD1. V was pared by 4 bases and J by 11 bases, with 10 bases of the junction left unmatched. CDR1 and CDR2 (germline): MDHEN, SYDVKM. The CDR3 contains 13 residues. CDR3 coding DNA: TGTGCCAGCAGTTACCAACACAGGGGTGAGCAGTACTTC. Translating it yields CASSYQHRGEQYF.

Notes on this clonotype: An end of the junction differs from the germline gene, which may be a read error. The chain uses TRBV3-1 and TRBJ2-5; 7 positions match TRBD2. The CDR3 is 15 amino acids. Germline V gene lookup returns CDR1 LGHDT and CDR2 YNNKEL (reference sequence). This CDR3 reads CARSQDMGGVETQYF. CDR3 sequence (DNA): TGTGCCCGCAGCCAAGATATGGGGGGGGTGGAGACCCAGTACTTC.

This clonotype occurred a few times. This chain links TRBV28 with TRBJ2-3; 8 bases fit TRBD2. The ends lost 8 bases at V and 4 bases at J; junction bases unmatched: 5. CDR3 length: 13 residues. Germline-derived CDR1 and CDR2 are MDHEN and SYDVKM. In nucleotides, the CDR3 is TGTGCCAGCTCCAGCGGGAGAGCAGATACGCAGTATTTT. This encodes CASSSGRADTQYF.

The V gene is TRBV28, the J gene TRBJ2-7; D is uncertain. Deletions cut 2 bases from V and 4 bases from J, with 12 bases between. The CDR3 consists of 14 residues. CDR1 is MDHEN and CDR2 is SYDVKM in the germline V gene. The CDR3 sequence is CASSLPAELYEQYF. CDR3 coding DNA: TGTGCCAGCAGTTTACCAGCAGAATTATACGAGCAGTACTTC. Combining the CDR3 with reference TRBV28 and TRBJ2-7 gives the whole variable domain DVKVTQSSRYLVKRTGEKVFLECVQDMDHENMFWYRQDPGLGLRLIYFSYDVKMKEKGDIPEGYSVSREKKERFSLILESASTNQTSMYLCASSLPAELYEQYFGPGTRLTVT.

V usage is TRBV6-6 and J usage is TRBJ2-7; TRBD2 matches at 15 bases. The CDR3 has 16 amino acids. CDR1 and CDR2 (germline): MNHNY, SVGAGI (reference sequence). V dropped 2 bases and J dropped 5; count of bases not matched to a gene: 4. The chain's CDR3 is CASSYEGLAGGNEQYF. The CDR3 coding sequence is TGTGCCAGCAGTTACGAAGGACTAGCGGGAGGGAACGAGCAGTACTTC.

This rearrangement joins TRBV27 to TRBJ1-2; D perhaps matches TRBD1 (6 bases). The length of the CDR3 is 14 residues. V was clipped by 6 bases and J by 2 bases, with 13 bases between them. Germline values: CDR1 MNHEY, CDR2 SMNVEV (reference sequence). The CDR3 DNA is TGTGCCAGCAGCAGACAGGCCGGAAACTATGGCTACACCTTC. The encoded protein is CASSRQAGNYGYTF.

The sample holds a few counts of this clonotype. The rearrangement joins TRBV3-1 to TRBJ2-5; D is tentatively TRBD1 or TRBD2 (5 bases each). V was shortened by 4 bases and J by 2 bases, with 14 bases between the two germline ends. The CDR3 is made up of 15 amino acids. Germline-derived CDR1 and CDR2 are LGHDT and YNNKEL (reference sequence). The CDR3 spells CASSLGDRPQETQYF. The CDR3 DNA reads as TGTGCCAGCAGCCTAGGGGACCGCCCGCAAGAGACCCAGTACTTC.